Shown below are 19 T cell receptor beta chains from a single sample sequenced in a study of blood T cell repertoires in COVID-19. Data came from immunoSEQ multiplex PCR; TCRdb stores just in-frame clones and leaves some out. This sample carries 60,000 to 65,000 clones, approximately 82% of them seen once, and the ten largest clones take around 5.4%. The sequenced material came from peripheral blood. Receptors were obtained from a woman aged 60-70 years with acute or convalescent COVID-19.

This rearrangement joins TRBV7-2 to TRBJ2-6; 8 bases agree with TRBD1. The germline CDR1 and CDR2 sequences are SGHTA and FQGNSA. V lost 6 bases to trimming and J lost 0 bases; unmatched junction nucleotides: 4. The CDR3 is made up of 16 amino acids. The CDR3 spells CASSWTGSSGANVLTF. CDR3 sequence (DNA): TGTGCCAGCAGTTGGACAGGGAGCTCTGGGGCCAACGTCCTGACTTTC.

The rearrangement uses TRBV3-1 (or the pseudogene TRBV3-2) and TRBJ2-1; no definite D call. CDR3 length: 16 residues. V lost 3 bases and J 4 bases, leaving 16 bases between the germline ends. CDR1 and CDR2 (germline): LGHDT, YNNKEL (reference sequence). In DNA form, the CDR3 reads TGTGCCAGCAGCCACCGTTTAGGAACCGGGTACAATGAGCAGTTCTTC. Protein product: CASSHRLGTGYNEQFF.

The genes are TRBV6-4 and TRBJ1-2; possibly TRBD1 for D (5 bases). Germline values: CDR1 MRHNA, CDR2 SNTAGT. CDR3 length: 13 amino acids. V was cut by 5 bases and J by 5 bases, with 12 bases left in between. Here the CDR3 DNA reads TGTGCCAGCAGTTTGATCGGGGGGTATGGCTACACCTTC. This translates into CASSLIGGYGYTF.

The chain recombines TRBV5-8 with TRBJ2-3; D is perhaps TRBD1 (6 bases). V shed 2 bases and J shed 2 bases, with 15 bases lying between them. The CDR3 runs to 16 residues. The germline V gene encodes CDR1 SGHTS and CDR2 YDEGEE. The CDR3 region is CASSFGQIPSTDTQYF. The CDR3 DNA follows: TGTGCCAGCAGCTTTGGACAGATTCCCTCCACAGATACGCAGTATTTT.

This clone was detected ten times or more. The rearrangement uses TRBV5-6 and TRBJ2-5, with 8 bases lining up with TRBD2. There are 14 residues in the CDR3. Germline-derived CDR1 and CDR2 are SGHDT and YYEEEE. Trimming at V came to 3 bases and at J to 3 bases, leaving 4 bases not matched to a gene. The CDR3 loop reads CASSSAGGEETQYF. The CDR3 DNA sequence: TGTGCCAGCAGCTCCGCCGGGGGGGAAGAGACCCAGTACTTC.

J is TRBJ2-3 and V is TRBV24-1, with D tentatively TRBD2 (6 bases). V lost 5 bases and J 3 bases, leaving 14 bases between the germline ends. The germline gives CDR1 KGHDR, CDR2 SFDVKD. The CDR3 contains 15 residues. The CDR3 nucleotides are TGTGCCACCAGTGTTTTTGGGGGGAAAACAGATACGCAGTATTTT. Its translation is CATSVFGGKTDTQYF.

J is TRBJ2-7 and V is TRBV6-5; unclear D gene. CDR3 length: 12 residues. Germline assignment: CDR1 MNHEY and CDR2 SVGAGI. Trimming took 6 bases from V and 2 from J, leaving 8 bases between them. The CDR3 sequence is CASRQIAYEQYF. The CDR3 DNA reads TGTGCCAGCAGACAGATTGCCTACGAGCAGTACTTC.

The CDR3 nucleotides read TGTGCCAGCGGAGGGGACGGGCGAAAGCAGTACTTC. Residues: CASGGDGRKQYF. This chain connects TRBV2 to TRBJ2-7, with D possibly matching TRBD2 (6 bases). Germline V lookup: CDR1 SNHLY, CDR2 FYNNEI. V was clipped by 8 bases and J by 8 bases, with 16 bases between them. This CDR3 contains 12 residues.

The V and J genes are TRBV6-2 or TRBV6-3 and TRBJ1-1; D perhaps matches TRBD1 (6 bases). The CDR3 contains 15 residues. Germline V gene lookup returns CDR1 MNHEY and CDR2 SVGEGT. Trimming took 6 bases from V and 7 from J, leaving 21 bases between them. CDR3 region: CASSPTAGGAGEAFF. Here the CDR3 DNA reads TGTGCCAGCAGCCCTACGGCTGGGGGCGCCGGTGAAGCTTTCTTT.

The chain links TRBV6-5 to TRBJ1-6; a weak D match, TRBD1 (5 bases). Per germline, CDR1 MNHEY and CDR2 SVGAGI. Trimming removed 6 bases from V and 5 bases from J, with 11 bases in between. The CDR3 is 14 residues long. For the CDR3, the DNA is TGTGCCAGCAGAATAGGGGCCGATAATTCACCCCTCCACTTT. It translates to CASRIGADNSPLHF.

The V and J genes are TRBV2 and TRBJ1-5, with D perhaps matching TRBD1 (5 bases). This CDR3 has 14 amino acids. Trimming pared 3 bases from V and 2 bases from J, leaving 8 bases between. CDR1 is SNHLY, CDR2 FYNNEI, per germline. CDR3 DNA sequence: TGTGCCAGCAGTGAGGCACAGGGCAATCAGCCCCAGCATTTT. Its protein product is CASSEAQGNQPQHF.

The chain links TRBV6-5 to TRBJ1-1; D is perhaps TRBD1 (6 bases). Germline CDR1 reads MNHEY; CDR2 reads SVGAGI. The length of the CDR3 is 13 residues. V gave up 6 bases and J gave up 5 bases, with 13 bases separating them. The DNA for the CDR3 is TGTGCCAGCAGACAGGGTAGTAGGACTGAAGCTTTCTTT. Protein: CASRQGSRTEAFF.

The V and J genes are TRBV3-1 (or the pseudogene TRBV3-2) and TRBJ1-3, with D possibly matching TRBD1 (6 bases). Trimming pared 1 base from V and 3 bases from J, leaving 13 bases between. The CDR3 is 16 residues long. Germline values: CDR1 LGHDT, CDR2 YNNKEL (reference sequence). The CDR3 region is CASSQVQFRGGNTIYF. The CDR3, as DNA: TGTGCCAGCAGCCAAGTTCAGTTCAGGGGTGGAAACACCATATATTTT.

The J gene is TRBJ1-4, the V gene TRBV6-1; no clear D gene. The CDR3 runs 15 residues. V lost 2 bases and J 7 bases, leaving 14 bases between the germline ends. In germline, CDR1 is MNHNS, CDR2 SASEGT. The CDR3 region has the DNA TGTGCCAGCAGTGAATTCCCCTCTCGAGGTGAAAAACTGTTTTTT. Its protein is CASSEFPSRGEKLFF.

The chain carries TRBV9 and TRBJ1-4; TRBD1 matches 8 bases. The CDR3 extends over 15 amino acids. CDR1 SGDLS and CDR2 YYNGEE come from the germline V gene. With 3 bases clipped from V and 8 bases from J, the junction kept 9 bases outside the gene matches. CDR3 in amino acids: CASSALGQGGEKLFF. The DNA of the CDR3 is TGTGCCAGCAGCGCACTAGGACAGGGCGGCGAAAAACTGTTTTTT.

The sample holds one count of this clone. This chain connects TRBV5-6 to TRBJ1-3; 7 bases line up with TRBD1. The CDR3 is 14 amino acids. The germline V gene has CDR1 SGHDT and CDR2 YYEEEE. V trimming: 4 bases; J trimming: 2 bases; junction bases outside the gene matches: 3. CDR3: CASSPDRAGNTIYF. DNA for the CDR3: TGTGCCAGCAGCCCCGACAGGGCTGGAAACACCATATATTTT.

This clone was picked up one time. The chain employs TRBV7-9 and TRBJ1-3; TRBD1 might be the D (6 bases). The CDR3 is 15 amino acids. The germline gives CDR1 SEHNR, CDR2 FQNEAQ (reference sequence). Trimming shortened V by 5 bases and J by 4 bases, and 15 bases separated the two germline ends. The CDR3: CASSKTGLEGNTIYF. The CDR3 bases are TGTGCCAGCAGCAAAACAGGGCTGGAAGGAAACACCATATATTTT.

The CDR3 sequence: CASSQDFKTSGGPWGYNEQFF. The CDR3 DNA is TGCGCCAGCAGCCAAGACTTTAAGACTAGCGGGGGGCCTTGGGGTTACAATGAGCAGTTCTTC. V and J are TRBV4-1 and TRBJ2-1, with TRBD2 matching over 13 bases. Germline V lookup: CDR1 MGHRA, CDR2 YSYEKL. Germline trimming cut 0 bases from V and 4 bases from J; bases unmatched to any gene: 15. The CDR3 has 21 residues.

The rearrangement uses TRBV5-5 and TRBJ2-7; D possibly corresponds to TRBD1 (6 bases). The length of the CDR3 is 13 residues. The V gene's germline CDR1 is SGHKS and CDR2 YYEKEE (reference sequence). V lost 1 base to trimming and J lost 3 bases, with 8 bases between them. In nucleotides, the CDR3 is TGTGCCAGCAGCTTGACAGGGCTCTACGAGCAGTACTTC. Its protein product is CASSLTGLYEQYF.